Reported below is one T cell receptor (beta chain). Here immunoSEQ multiplex PCR was the method, and the copy in TCRdb shows in-frame clones only, minus some. The sample has roughly 120,000 clones, approximately 74% seen once. The Seattle patients joined while their infection was active and were tracked longitudinally afterward. Germline V gene sequence: CDR1 ENHRY, CDR2 SYGVKD. This CDR3 region has 11 residues. Trimming cost V 2 bases and J 7 bases, with 3 bases left between them. This specimen comes from a study of blood T cell repertoires in COVID-19. The wider study: The United States, Italy and Spain provided the acute and convalescent COVID-19 samples.

The specimen was peripheral blood. V is TRBV10-3 and J is TRBJ2-1; D unresolved. This receptor was obtained from a man older than 75 with COVID-19, enrolled during active disease. The DNA of the CDR3 is TGTGCCATCAGTGAGGTAAATGAGCAGTTCTTC. This encodes CAISEVNEQFF.